The clone carrying this T cell receptor beta chain was detected once. The CDR3 covers 15 residues. Germline values: CDR1 MNHEY, CDR2 SVGAGI. With V trimmed by 0 bases and J by 4 bases, 2 bases remained unmatched. This record belongs to a study of blood T cells in healthy people across ages. Next came a second PCR, run for about 7 to 12 cycles, which used a sample-barcoded 5' primer along with a J-beta primer mix. TCRdb re-called the 5' RACE reads with MiXCR, one entry per CDR3 protein. The table shows 600,000 to 1,000,000 distinct CDR3 sequences, with more than 45% occurring only once. Peripheral blood from each donor was collected in a volume of 9.5 to 10 milliliters. The extraction recovered at least 5.5 micrograms of total RNA per sample.

The clonotype originates from a man aged 25 to 40 in good health. Sequencing input: blood. This sequence joins TRBV6-5 and TRBJ2-3; 9 bases match TRBD1. This CDR3 reads CASSYSTGGSDTQYF. The CDR3 DNA sequence: TGTGCCAGCAGTTACTCGACAGGGGGATCAGATACGCAGTATTTT.